Each of the 29 T cell receptor beta chains below was sequenced from the same sample in a study of regulatory T cells in long-lasting Graves disease. As to time point: newly diagnosed GD, antithyroid drugs for less than 3 months. Extracted PBMC RNA gave rise to the TCR library. Building of the TCR beta libraries involved iRepertoire HTBI primers and Arm-PCR of CDR3 regions. TCRdb re-called the multiplex PCR reads through MiXCR, storing one row per CDR3 protein. The sample lists about 610,000 distinct CDR3 sequences; about 16% were seen once. Separately, the same data were catalogued under a study of T cells in Graves' hyperthyroidism and ophthalmopathy.

The source was peripheral blood mononuclear cells (PBMCs), collected at new diagnosis, from a patient treated with antithyroid drugs. The receptors derive from a man aged 18 to 35 with Graves disease.

CDR3 bases: TGCAGTGCTAGAGATCATAACGGTGAAGCTTTCTTT. Translated, it gives CSARDHNGEAFF. The chain couples TRBV20-1 to TRBJ1-1; D gene unclear. Per the germline V gene, CDR1 is DFQATT and CDR2 is SNEGSKA (reference sequence). The V gene lost 0 bases and the J gene lost 7 bases, with 9 bases spanning the gap. This CDR3 is 12 amino acids long.

The chain uses TRBV20-1 and TRBJ1-5, with 10 bases lining up with TRBD1. The V gene end was trimmed by 6 bases and the J gene end by 0 bases; junction bases not matched to a gene: 11. This CDR3 spans 17 amino acids. The germline V gene encodes CDR1 DFQATT and CDR2 SNEGSKA (reference sequence). CDR3: CSAPPGTGAHSNQPQHF. The DNA of the CDR3 is TGCAGTGCCCCCCCCGGGACAGGGGCTCATAGCAATCAGCCCCAGCATTTT.

This clonotype has only a few counts. The chain employs TRBV7-3 and TRBJ2-5; the D gene is possibly TRBD1 (5 bases). Deletions cut 5 bases from V and 4 bases from J, with 23 bases between. The germline gives CDR1 SGHTA, CDR2 FQGTGA. CDR3 length: 17 residues. CDR3 sequence reads: CASSRVPTGPLGETQYF. The DNA of the CDR3 is TGTGCCAGCAGCCGAGTCCCTACAGGTCCCCTGGGAGAGACCCAGTACTTC.

J is TRBJ2-2 and V is TRBV12-3 or TRBV12-4; tentatively, D is TRBD2 (6 bases). Trimming removed 7 bases at V and 4 bases at J, with 13 bases between. The CDR3 length is 14 residues. In nucleotides, the CDR3 is TGTGCCAGCAATCCCTTGACTAGCACCGGGGAGCTGTTTTTT. It codes for CASNPLTSTGELFF.

This clonotype was detected a few times. The V call is TRBV13, the J call TRBJ2-7, with 9 nucleotides matching TRBD2. J lost 3 bases, V lost 5 bases, and 5 bases had no gene match. The CDR3 runs 14 residues. Germline CDR1 and CDR2: PRHDT and FYEKMQ (reference sequence). The chain's CDR3 is CASSGGRVGYEQYF. In nucleotides, the CDR3 is TGTGCCAGCAGCGGCGGGAGGGTAGGCTACGAGCAGTACTTC.

In this sample, this clonotype turned up many times. The junction differs from germline at one of its ends, possibly a read error. V is TRBV27 and J is TRBJ2-7; D remains ambiguous. Germline V CDR1 and CDR2: MNHEY, SMNVEV (reference sequence). This CDR3 spans 13 amino acids. The CDR3 loop reads CASSLSRGYEQYF. Here the CDR3 DNA reads TGTGCCAGCAGCTTATCACGCGGCTACGAGCAGTACTTC.

Only a few counts were recorded for this clonotype. V usage is TRBV30 and J usage is TRBJ2-4, with 7 bases that match TRBD1. CDR3 size: 12 residues. The germline gives CDR1 GTSNPN, CDR2 SVGIG (reference sequence). V shed 4 bases, J shed 4 bases, and the junction held 1 base outside the gene matches. The CDR3 DNA reads as TGTGCCTGGACAGGGGGAAAAAACATTCAGTACTTC. Its protein is CAWTGGKNIQYF. Full variable domain (rest looked up from reference TRBV30 and TRBJ2-4): SQTIHQWPATLVQPVGSPLSLECTVEGTSNPNLYWYRQAAGRGLQLLFYSVGIGQISSEVPQNLSASRPQDRQFILSSKKLLLSDSGFYLCAWTGGKNIQYFGAGTRLSVL.

Ten or more counts support this clonotype. This chain links TRBV7-6 with TRBJ2-1; the D is unclear. V was clipped by 2 bases and J by 12 bases, with 17 bases between them. The germline V gene encodes CDR1 SGHVS and CDR2 FNYEAQ. The CDR3 has 14 amino acids. As DNA, the CDR3 is TGTGCCAGCAGCTTATATAAAGGCGGAAGTGGGCAGTTCTTC. This sequence encodes CASSLYKGGSGQFF. Drawing the rest from reference TRBV7-6 and TRBJ2-1, the complete variable domain is GAGVSQSPRYKVTKRGQDVALRCDPISGHVSLYWYRQALGQGPEFLTYFNYEAQQDKSGLPNDRFSAERPEGSISTLTIQRTEQRDSAMYRCASSLYKGGSGQFFGPGTRLTVL.

The chain recombines TRBV20-1 with TRBJ2-3, with D possibly being TRBD2 (5 bases). Trimming cost V 1 base and J 4 bases, with 9 bases left between them. The CDR3 extends over 13 amino acids. The germline gives CDR1 DFQATT, CDR2 SNEGSKA (reference sequence). The CDR3 DNA is TGCAGTGCTAGAGCGGAGGAGGCAGATACGCAGTATTTT. Encoded protein: CSARAEEADTQYF.

This clonotype was found many times. J is TRBJ2-2 and V is TRBV27; 9 bases agree with TRBD1. This CDR3 has 15 residues. CDR1 is MNHEY, CDR2 SMNVEV, per germline (reference sequence). V trimming: 6 bases; J trimming: 3 bases; junction bases outside the gene matches: 5. The CDR3 here is CASRPQGAYTGELFF. CDR3 nucleotide sequence: TGTGCCAGCAGACCACAGGGGGCGTACACCGGGGAGCTGTTTTTT.

This clonotype was found many times. The chain links TRBV12-3 or TRBV12-4 to TRBJ1-5; D not certain. With 5 bases removed from V and 4 bases from J, the gap between germline ends came to 6 bases. The length of the CDR3 is 12 residues. The CDR3 region is CASSAANQPQHF. The CDR3 coding sequence is TGTGCCAGCAGTGCGGCTAATCAGCCCCAGCATTTT.

With respect to this clonotype: This may arise from a read error, as a much more abundant clone is one base away. The chain combines TRBV12-3 or TRBV12-4 with TRBJ1-1; D possibly corresponds to TRBD1 (5 bases). Trimming took off 5 bases at V and 3 bases at J, with 16 bases between the two ends. This CDR3 is 15 amino acids long. The CDR3 loop reads CASSLGLGRDTEAFF. The CDR3 nucleotides read TGTGCCAGCAGTCTTGGACTGGGGCGGGACACTGAAGCTTTCTTT.

This clonotype was counted ten times or more. V is TRBV18 and J is TRBJ2-3; 8 nucleotides match TRBD2. This CDR3 has 15 residues. Looked up from germline, CDR1 is KGHSH and CDR2 is LQKENI. V was clipped by 2 bases and J by 2 bases; unmatched bases: 3. The CDR3 sequence: CASSPTSGDTDTQYF. The CDR3 DNA reads as TGTGCCAGCTCACCAACTAGCGGAGACACAGATACGCAGTATTTT.

This clonotype was counted between two and nine times. The rearrangement uses TRBV10-3 and TRBJ2-7, with 7 bases lining up with TRBD1. This CDR3 is built from 16 residues. The junction had 12 bases not matched to a gene; V was cut back by 0 bases and J by 7 bases. Germline-derived CDR1 and CDR2 are ENHRY and SYGVKD. CDR3 coding DNA: TGTGCCATCAGTGAGTCGACACTGGGATCCAGGGGGGAGCAGTACTTC. It yields the protein CAISESTLGSRGEQYF.

There are many counts of this clonotype. Its ends do not fully match the called genes, so a read error is possible. The chain recombines TRBV12-3 or TRBV12-4 with TRBJ1-6; D is uncertain. There are 12 residues in the CDR3. The DNA for the CDR3 is TGTGCCAGCAGCTTAGTAAATTCACCCCTCCACTTT. Its translation is CASSLVNSPLHF.

This clonotype was counted only a few times. The CDR3 region is CASSVGAVSSGNTIYF. Here the CDR3 DNA reads TGTGCCAGCAGCGTAGGGGCAGTGAGCTCTGGAAACACCATATATTTT. This sequence joins TRBV9 and TRBJ1-3, with unresolved D. The CDR3 covers 16 residues. Germline CDR1 is SGDLS and CDR2 is YYNGEE. V lost 0 bases and J lost 0, with 10 bases in between.

This clonotype was seen many times. The rearrangement links TRBV27 to TRBJ1-2; D call uncertain. CDR3 length equals 13 residues. Per germline, CDR1 MNHEY and CDR2 SMNVEV (reference sequence). Trimming took off 6 bases at V and 1 base at J, with 9 bases between the two ends. The CDR3 DNA is TGTGCCAGCAGACCCGGGGTTAACTATGGCTACACCTTC. As protein: CASRPGVNYGYTF.

A few counts support this clonotype. V gene TRBV6-2 or TRBV6-3 combines with J gene TRBJ2-7, with 9 bases that match TRBD1. Trimming took 4 bases from V and 5 from J; bases not matched to a gene: 15. Germline V CDR1 and CDR2: MNHEY, SVGEGT. This CDR3 has 17 residues. The CDR3 region is CASSLLPPGQGIHEQYF. DNA for the CDR3: TGTGCCAGCAGTTTACTACCCCCGGGACAGGGTATCCACGAGCAGTACTTC.

In this sample, this clonotype turned up a few times. The chain joins TRBV5-5 to TRBJ2-1; TRBD2 matches 15 bases. From germline, CDR1 is SGHKS and CDR2 YYEKEE (reference sequence). After removal of 2 bases from V and 3 bases from J, the junction contained 18 bases not matched to a gene. CDR3 length equals 22 residues. CDR3: CASSFLAGDGTSGRRGYNEQFF. CDR3 DNA sequence: TGTGCCAGCAGCTTTTTGGCAGGGGACGGGACTAGCGGGAGGAGGGGCTACAATGAGCAGTTCTTC.

At least ten counts were recorded for this clonotype. J is TRBJ1-5 and V is TRBV28, with D tentatively TRBD1 (5 bases). CDR3 length equals 17 residues. Germline-derived CDR1 and CDR2 are MDHEN and SYDVKM. V was clipped by 4 bases and J by 2 bases, with 18 bases between them. The CDR3: CASSSLGLGVRNQPQHF. CDR3 DNA: TGTGCCAGCAGTTCTTTAGGGCTAGGGGTGCGCAATCAGCCCCAGCATTTT.

The chain couples TRBV10-3 to TRBJ2-5; D call uncertain. The CDR3 contains 13 residues. V dropped 8 bases and J dropped 2 bases, with 12 bases sitting between them. CDR1 is ENHRY, CDR2 SYGVKD, per germline. In DNA form, the CDR3 reads TGTGCCATCCGCGAGCCATCACAAGAGACCCAGTACTTC. Amino acid sequence: CAIREPSQETQYF.

This clonotype was seen ten or more times. Germline and junction disagree at one end, which may indicate a read error. The chain uses TRBV6-5 and TRBJ1-1; D not certain. This CDR3 comprises 11 residues. CDR1 and CDR2 from the germline V gene are MNHEY and SVGAGI. The CDR3 loop is CASSYADWWVF. As DNA, the CDR3 is TGTGCCAGCAGTTACGCCGACTGGTGGGTCTTT.

This clonotype showed up many times. J is TRBJ2-1 and V is TRBV5-1, with 9 bases identical to TRBD1. The junction had 8 bases not matched to a gene; V was cut back by 6 bases and J by 4 bases. Germline loops: CDR1 SGHRS, CDR2 YFSETQ. This CDR3 has 15 residues. The CDR3 here is CASKSGQGSYNEQFF. The DNA for the CDR3 is TGCGCCAGCAAATCCGGACAGGGGAGTTACAATGAGCAGTTCTTC.

This clonotype was detected only a few times. The chain carries TRBV9 and TRBJ2-2; 11 nucleotides align to TRBD2. Germline assignment: CDR1 SGDLS and CDR2 YYNGEE. The CDR3 is made up of 15 amino acids. V was pared by 4 bases and J by 6 bases, with 5 bases of the junction left unmatched. CDR3 region: CASSITSGSSGELFF. The DNA for the CDR3 is TGTGCCAGCAGCATTACTAGCGGGAGTTCCGGGGAGCTGTTTTTT.

The chain links TRBV5-1 to TRBJ2-5; D is perhaps TRBD2 (7 bases). V was cut by 0 bases and J by 5 bases, with 20 bases left in between. Germline values: CDR1 SGHRS, CDR2 YFSETQ. This CDR3 contains 17 residues. CDR3 DNA: TGCGCCAGCAGCTTGGCCCCTCGGGGGGCAGGACGGGAGACCCAGTACTTC. Residues: CASSLAPRGAGRETQYF.

The V gene is TRBV3-1, the J gene TRBJ1-2; D not resolved. The CDR3 has 16 residues. The V gene lost 4 bases and the J gene lost 0 bases, with 15 bases spanning the gap. Germline loops: CDR1 LGHDT, CDR2 YNNKEL (reference sequence). The CDR3 bases are TGTGCCAGCAGCCCCACTTGGTCCGGGGCTAACTATGGCTACACCTTC. This encodes CASSPTWSGANYGYTF. The whole variable domain, remainder taken from reference TRBV3-1 and TRBJ1-2, is DTAVSQTPKYLVTQMGNDKSIKCEQNLGHDTMYWYKQDSKKFLKIMFSYNNKELIINETVPNRFSPKSPDKAHLNLHINSLELGDSAVYFCASSPTWSGANYGYTFGSGTRLTVV.

This clonotype occurred many times. This chain links TRBV11-2 with TRBJ2-1, with D hard to call. This CDR3 spans 15 amino acids. The ends were cut back, 4 bases at V and 6 bases at J, with 16 bases in the middle. The germline V gene has CDR1 SGHAT and CDR2 FQNNGV. The CDR3 loop reads CASSSDRPPVNEQFF. In DNA form, the CDR3 reads TGTGCCAGCAGCTCAGACCGGCCCCCGGTCAATGAGCAGTTCTTC.

This clonotype was detected a few times. The chain couples TRBV4-1 to TRBJ2-7, with 11 bases that match TRBD2. The CDR3 runs 16 residues. J was trimmed by 3 bases and V by 1 base; bases with no gene match: 5. CDR1 is MGHRA, CDR2 YSYEKL, per germline. CDR3 nucleotide sequence: TGCGCCAGCAGCCAAGGGGGGACTAGCGGACTCTACGAGCAGTACTTC. Translated: CASSQGGTSGLYEQYF.

The chain couples TRBV7-2 to TRBJ1-6; 7 nucleotides line up with TRBD1. The V and J ends lost 2 bases and 5 bases, in that order; junction bases with no gene match: 3. Germline V lookup: CDR1 SGHTA, CDR2 FQGNSA. This CDR3 is 15 amino acids long. Here the CDR3 reads CASSLSQGDNSPLHF. The CDR3 DNA reads as TGTGCCAGCAGCTTAAGCCAGGGGGATAATTCACCCCTCCACTTT. The full variable domain, rest sourced from reference TRBV7-2 and TRBJ1-6, is GAGVSQSPSNKVTEKGKDVELRCDPISGHTALYWYRQSLGQGLEFLIYFQGNSAPDKSGLPSDRFSAERTGGSVSTLTIQRTQQEDSAVYLCASSLSQGDNSPLHFGNGTRLTVT.